The rows below give T cell receptor beta chains drawn from one sample of a study of patients and donors after allogeneic stem cell transplantation. TCRdb itself ran the RT-PCR reads through MiXCR, one entry per CDR3 protein. The sample shows 70,000 to 85,000 distinct CDR3 sequences, about 30% of them seen only once. Sequences were obtained from blood, either unsorted or a sorted T cell fraction (not recorded which). The source is a human donor who was either an allogeneic HSCT recipient or a stem cell or donor lymphocyte infusion donor (not recorded which). It is not recorded whose cells these are; they may come from a transplant donor. Both conserved end residues are part of each CDR3. Fields, in order: J gene, V gene, CDR3 protein.

TRBJ2-3 TRBV5-1 CASSLEGRDTQYF
TRBJ1-2 TRBV12-3/TRBV12-4 CASKRGRNYGYTF
TRBJ2-4 TRBV7-2 CASSLIPPGANGIQYF
TRBJ1-1 TRBV7-6 CASSLDIRVPNTEAFF
TRBJ1-2 TRBV29-1 CSVTGRGYTF
TRBJ1-1 TRBV29-1 CSVGGAGTEAFF
TRBJ1-5 TRBV5-5 CASSSGQGRNQPQHF
TRBJ1-6 TRBV27 CASTQGVGNSPLHF
TRBJ1-4 TRBV12-3/TRBV12-4 CASSPRDRVGEKLFF
TRBJ1-4 TRBV25-1 CASSESGASKKLFF
TRBJ2-1 TRBV4-3 CASSQAIPLATNEQFF
TRBJ1-2 TRBV12-3/TRBV12-4 CASSPRTNYGYTF
TRBJ1-1 TRBV11-2 CASSPLTGRNTEAFF
TRBJ2-7 TRBV20-1 CSARGLWGSSYEQYF
TRBJ2-2 TRBV9 CASSVGSANTGELFF
TRBJ1-1 TRBV9 CASRERQTMNTEAFF
TRBJ2-2 TRBV7-9 CASSTSPGELFF
TRBJ1-5 TRBV29-1 CSVPAGGDSNQPQHF
TRBJ2-5 TRBV2 CASSAPGRYQETQYF
TRBJ1-2 TRBV6-4 CASSENLQATYGYTF
TRBJ1-3 TRBV13 CASSHGQGDLSSGNTIYF
TRBJ1-1 TRBV20-1 CSISGQGAWDTEAFF
TRBJ2-5 TRBV5-1 CASSMGTGDVWETQYF
TRBJ1-4 TRBV20-1 CSAYTGRTNEKLFF
TRBJ2-3 TRBV25-1 CASSDRWAGVRDTQYF
TRBJ2-7 TRBV12-3/TRBV12-4 CASSMGGYEQYF
TRBJ2-4 TRBV4-1 CASSQSGGNIQYF
TRBJ1-5 TRBV3-1 CASSQEPGLYQPQHF
TRBJ2-5 TRBV7-8 CASSLASGGLETQYF
TRBJ2-2 TRBV7-2 CASSLGGSHGELFF
TRBJ1-1 TRBV5-1 CASSLRTPGEAFF
TRBJ2-3 TRBV5-1 CASSLGDRESTDTQYF
TRBJ2-6 TRBV6-5 CASRVSGANVLTF
TRBJ1-1 TRBV29-1 CSVEEGGSGTEAFF
TRBJ2-1 TRBV3-1 CASSQDNGGVYNEQFF
TRBJ2-1 TRBV25-1 CASSARNGLVYNEQFF
TRBJ1-3 TRBV4-1 CASSQVLRAVSGNTIYF
TRBJ2-5 TRBV7-2 CASSLVLRQETQYF
TRBJ2-5 TRBV4-3 CASSQLFVREETQYF
TRBJ2-7 TRBV3-1 CASSQDGTGFVRVEQYF
TRBJ1-2 TRBV27 CASSSLQGAPNYGYTF
TRBJ2-5 TRBV7-2 CASSQNGGFQETQYF
TRBJ2-1 TRBV7-2 CASSLYGGRVYNEQFF
TRBJ1-1 TRBV5-5 CASSRAHQNTEAFF
TRBJ2-1 TRBV4-1 CASSPSGAPRVNEQFF
TRBJ1-5 TRBV4-1 CASSHPQGGQPQHF
TRBJ2-7 TRBV29-1 CSGYSGPTSEQYF
TRBJ1-6 TRBV6-6 CASFPGSSPLHF
TRBJ1-1 TRBV12-3/TRBV12-4 CASSFPTASLMNTEAFF
TRBJ2-7 TRBV6-6 CASSQQGGYEQYF
TRBJ1-1 TRBV7-9 CASSPVGGWTEAFF
TRBJ2-5 TRBV12-3/TRBV12-4 CASSKGQDQSF
TRBJ2-5 TRBV29-1 CSVEGQTEETQYF
TRBJ1-5 TRBV5-1 CASSSQPNQPQHF
TRBJ2-3 TRBV5-1 CASSWMPEDSTDTQYF
TRBJ1-4 TRBV19 CASTLQAATNEKLFF
TRBJ1-1 TRBV27 CASSLSPRQGPNTEAFF
TRBJ1-5 TRBV20-1 CSARVGQLNQPQHF